This record looks at one T cell receptor (beta chain) sequence and its context. V lost 4 bases to trimming and J lost 9 bases; unmatched junction nucleotides: 21. This CDR3 has 19 residues. Germline CDR1 MGHRA, CDR2 YSYEKL. The sample is drawn from a study of blood T cell repertoires in COVID-19. Across the study: Acute-phase and convalescent COVID-19 samples originated in the United States, Italy and Spain. Sample material is recorded as cDNA or gDNA derived from T cells, B-cell-depleted T cells, or PBMCs.

TCRdb keeps only in-frame clones here, not all; method: immunoSEQ multiplex PCR. The sample includes about 72,000 clones, around nine tenths of them seen just once. J is TRBJ1-1 and V is TRBV4-1; 12 nucleotides line up with TRBD1. The sample taken for sequencing was peripheral blood. The source is a human donor in a cohort sampled during active COVID-19. CDR3 region: CASSPLVVGTGGAGRKAFF. DNA for the CDR3: TGCGCCAGCAGCCCCCTGGTAGTGGGGACAGGGGGCGCCGGCAGGAAAGCTTTCTTT.